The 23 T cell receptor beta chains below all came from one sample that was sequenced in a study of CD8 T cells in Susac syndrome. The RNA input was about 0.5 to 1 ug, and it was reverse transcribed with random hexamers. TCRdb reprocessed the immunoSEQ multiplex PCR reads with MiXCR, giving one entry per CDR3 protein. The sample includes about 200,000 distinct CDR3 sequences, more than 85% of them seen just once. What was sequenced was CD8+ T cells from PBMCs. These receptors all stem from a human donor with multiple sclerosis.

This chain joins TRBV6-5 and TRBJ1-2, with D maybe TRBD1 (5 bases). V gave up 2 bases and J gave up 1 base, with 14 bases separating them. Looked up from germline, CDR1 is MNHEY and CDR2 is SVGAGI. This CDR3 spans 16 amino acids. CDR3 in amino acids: CASSYDRWGINYGYTF. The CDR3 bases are TGTGCCAGCAGTTACGATAGGTGGGGGATTAACTATGGCTACACCTTC.

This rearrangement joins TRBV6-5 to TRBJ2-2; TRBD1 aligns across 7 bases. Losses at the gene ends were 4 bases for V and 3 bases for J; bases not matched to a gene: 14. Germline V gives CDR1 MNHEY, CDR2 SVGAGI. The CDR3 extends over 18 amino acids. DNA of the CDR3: TGTGCCAGCAGTTCCGTTCAACAGGGGCCCCTTTACACCGGGGAGCTGTTTTTT. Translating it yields CASSSVQQGPLYTGELFF.

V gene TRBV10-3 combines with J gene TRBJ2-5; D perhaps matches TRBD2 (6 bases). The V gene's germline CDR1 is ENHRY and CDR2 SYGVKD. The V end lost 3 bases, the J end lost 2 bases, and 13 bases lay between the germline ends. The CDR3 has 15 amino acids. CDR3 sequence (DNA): TGTGCCATCAGTGACGAGGGGACTGTTCAAGAGACCCAGTACTTC. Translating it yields CAISDEGTVQETQYF.

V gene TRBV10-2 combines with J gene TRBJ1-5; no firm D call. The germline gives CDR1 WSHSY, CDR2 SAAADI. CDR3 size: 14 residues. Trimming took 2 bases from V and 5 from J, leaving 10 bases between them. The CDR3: CASSEVDGDQPQHF. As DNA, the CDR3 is TGCGCCAGCAGTGAGGTTGACGGAGATCAGCCCCAGCATTTT.

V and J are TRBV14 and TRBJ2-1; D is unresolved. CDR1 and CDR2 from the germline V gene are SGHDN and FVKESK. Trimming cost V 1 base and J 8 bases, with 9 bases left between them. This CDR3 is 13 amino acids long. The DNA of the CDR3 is TGTGCCAGCAGCCAAGCTTTAGGGTATGAGCAGTTCTTC. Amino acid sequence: CASSQALGYEQFF.

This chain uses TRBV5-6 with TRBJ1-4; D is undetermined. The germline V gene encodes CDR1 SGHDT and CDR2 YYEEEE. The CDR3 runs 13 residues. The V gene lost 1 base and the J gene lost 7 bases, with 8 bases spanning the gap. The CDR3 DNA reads TGTGCCAGCAGCTTGCCTTCTAGTGAAAAACTGTTTTTT. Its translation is CASSLPSSEKLFF.

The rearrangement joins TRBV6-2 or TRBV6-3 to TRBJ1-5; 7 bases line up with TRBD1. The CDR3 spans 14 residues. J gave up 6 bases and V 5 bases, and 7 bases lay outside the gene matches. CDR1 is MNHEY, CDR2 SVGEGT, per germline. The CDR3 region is CASSATGYGQPQHF. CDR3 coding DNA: TGTGCCAGCAGTGCGACAGGGTACGGTCAGCCCCAGCATTTT.

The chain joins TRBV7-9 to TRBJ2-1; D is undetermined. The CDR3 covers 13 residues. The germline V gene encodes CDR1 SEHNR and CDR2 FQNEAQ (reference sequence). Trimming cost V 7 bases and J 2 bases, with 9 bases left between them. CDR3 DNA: TGTGCCAGCACCCTAGACCCCTACAATGAGCAGTTCTTC. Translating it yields CASTLDPYNEQFF.

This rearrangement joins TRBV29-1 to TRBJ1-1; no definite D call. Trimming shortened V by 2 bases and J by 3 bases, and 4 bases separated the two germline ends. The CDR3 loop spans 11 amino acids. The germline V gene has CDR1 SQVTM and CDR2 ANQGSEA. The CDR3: CSVERDTEAFF. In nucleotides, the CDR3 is TGCAGCGTTGAACGGGACACTGAAGCTTTCTTT.

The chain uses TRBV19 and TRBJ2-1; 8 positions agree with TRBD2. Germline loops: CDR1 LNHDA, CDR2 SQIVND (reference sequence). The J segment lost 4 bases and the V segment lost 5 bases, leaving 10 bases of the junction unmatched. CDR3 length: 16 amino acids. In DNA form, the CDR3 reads TGTGCCAGTAGTCCGGGACTAGTTTCGGTGTACAATGAGCAGTTCTTC. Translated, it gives CASSPGLVSVYNEQFF.

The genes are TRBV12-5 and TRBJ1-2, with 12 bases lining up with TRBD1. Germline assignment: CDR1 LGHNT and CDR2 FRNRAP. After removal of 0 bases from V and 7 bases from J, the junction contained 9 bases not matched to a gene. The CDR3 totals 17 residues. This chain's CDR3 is CASGLVIPGTGGSGYTF. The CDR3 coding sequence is TGTGCTAGTGGTTTGGTGATCCCCGGGACAGGGGGCTCTGGCTACACCTTC.

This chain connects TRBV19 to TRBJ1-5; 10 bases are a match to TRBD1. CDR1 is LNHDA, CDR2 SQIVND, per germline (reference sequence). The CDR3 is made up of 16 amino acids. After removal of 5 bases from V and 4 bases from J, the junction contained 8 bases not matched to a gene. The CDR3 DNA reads TGTGCCAGTAGTGTCCCGGGGACAGGGGATAATCAGCCCCAGCATTTT. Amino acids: CASSVPGTGDNQPQHF.

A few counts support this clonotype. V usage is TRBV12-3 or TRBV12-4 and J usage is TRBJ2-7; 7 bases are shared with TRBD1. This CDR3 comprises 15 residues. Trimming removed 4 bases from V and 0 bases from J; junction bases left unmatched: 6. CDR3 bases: TGTGCCAGCAGTTCCGGGACAGTTAGCTCCTACGAGCAGTACTTC. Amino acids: CASSSGTVSSYEQYF.

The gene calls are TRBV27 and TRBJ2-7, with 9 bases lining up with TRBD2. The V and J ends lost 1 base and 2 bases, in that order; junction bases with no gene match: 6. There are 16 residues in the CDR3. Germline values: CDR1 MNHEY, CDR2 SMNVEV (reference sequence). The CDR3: CASSLFPSGGPYEQYF. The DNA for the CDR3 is TGTGCCAGCAGTTTATTCCCAAGCGGGGGGCCCTACGAGCAGTACTTC.

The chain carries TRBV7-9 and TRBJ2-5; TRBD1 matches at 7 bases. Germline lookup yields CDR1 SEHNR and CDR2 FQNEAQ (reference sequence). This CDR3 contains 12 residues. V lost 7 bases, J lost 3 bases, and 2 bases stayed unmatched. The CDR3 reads CASTDREETQYF. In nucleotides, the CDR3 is TGTGCCAGCACCGACAGGGAAGAGACCCAGTACTTC.

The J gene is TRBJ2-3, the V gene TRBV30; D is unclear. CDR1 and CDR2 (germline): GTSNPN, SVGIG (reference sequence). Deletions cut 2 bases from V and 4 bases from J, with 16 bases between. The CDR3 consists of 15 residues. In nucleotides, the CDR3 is TGTGCCTGGAGTCCCGAACGGAAAATACCAGATACGCAGTATTTT. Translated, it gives CAWSPERKIPDTQYF.

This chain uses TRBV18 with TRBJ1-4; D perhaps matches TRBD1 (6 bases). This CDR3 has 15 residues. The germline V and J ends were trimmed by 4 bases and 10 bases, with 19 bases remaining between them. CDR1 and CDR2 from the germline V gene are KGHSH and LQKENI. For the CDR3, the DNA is TGTGCCAGCTCACGAGCAGGGACAACCATTTCAAAACTGTTTTTT. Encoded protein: CASSRAGTTISKLFF.

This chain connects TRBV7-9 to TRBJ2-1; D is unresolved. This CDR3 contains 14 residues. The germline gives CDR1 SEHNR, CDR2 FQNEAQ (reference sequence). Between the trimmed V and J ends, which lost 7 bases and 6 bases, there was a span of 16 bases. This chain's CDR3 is CASTRSEARNEQFF. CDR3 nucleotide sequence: TGTGCCAGCACCAGGAGCGAGGCGCGCAATGAGCAGTTCTTC. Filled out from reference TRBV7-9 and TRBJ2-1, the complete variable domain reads DTGVSQNPRHKITKRGQNVTFRCDPISEHNRLYWYRQTLGQGPEFLTYFQNEAQLEKSRLLSDRFSAERPKGSFSTLEIQRTEQGDSAMYLCASTRSEARNEQFFGPGTRLTVL.

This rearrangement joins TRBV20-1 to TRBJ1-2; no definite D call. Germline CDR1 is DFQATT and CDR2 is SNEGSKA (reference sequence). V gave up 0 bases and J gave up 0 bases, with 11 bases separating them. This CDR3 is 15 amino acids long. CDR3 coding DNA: TGCAGTGCTAGAGATTTCTGGGTCTCTAACTATGGCTACACCTTC. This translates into CSARDFWVSNYGYTF.

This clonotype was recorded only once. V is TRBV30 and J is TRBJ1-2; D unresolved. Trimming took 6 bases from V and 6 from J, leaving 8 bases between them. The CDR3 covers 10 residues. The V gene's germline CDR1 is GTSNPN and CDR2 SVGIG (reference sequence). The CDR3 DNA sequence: TGTGCCTGCCACTTCGATGGCTACACCTTC. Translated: CACHFDGYTF.

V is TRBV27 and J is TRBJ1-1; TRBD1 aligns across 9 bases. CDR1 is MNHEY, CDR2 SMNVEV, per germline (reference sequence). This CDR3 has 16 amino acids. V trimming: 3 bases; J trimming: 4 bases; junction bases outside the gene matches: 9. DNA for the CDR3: TGTGCCAGCAGTTTCCTAAGACAGGGGGACCTCACTGAAGCTTTCTTT. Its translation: CASSFLRQGDLTEAFF.

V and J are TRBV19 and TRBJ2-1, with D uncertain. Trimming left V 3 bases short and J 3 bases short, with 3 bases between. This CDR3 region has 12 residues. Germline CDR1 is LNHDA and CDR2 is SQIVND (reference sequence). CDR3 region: CASSINYNEQFF. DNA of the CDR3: TGTGCCAGTAGTATCAACTACAATGAGCAGTTCTTC.

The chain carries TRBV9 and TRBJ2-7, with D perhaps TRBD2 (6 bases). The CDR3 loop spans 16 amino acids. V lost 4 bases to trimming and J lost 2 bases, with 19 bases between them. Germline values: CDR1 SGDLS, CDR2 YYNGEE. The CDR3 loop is CASSNPTWGDPYEQYF. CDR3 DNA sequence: TGTGCCAGCAGCAATCCGACCTGGGGGGATCCCTACGAGCAGTACTTC. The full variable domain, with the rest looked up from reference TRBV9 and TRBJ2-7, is DSGVTQTPKHLITATGQRVTLRCSPRSGDLSVYWYQQSLDQGLQFLIQYYNGEERAKGNILERFSAQQFPDLHSELNLSSLELGDSALYFCASSNPTWGDPYEQYFGPGTRLTVT.